The 22 T cell receptor beta chains reported below all come from one sample, sequenced in a study of T cell changes during pregnancy in multiple sclerosis (dated by TCRdb to the late 2010s). The library was produced with the immunoSEQ multiplex PCR assay. TCRdb took over this immuneACCESS table, retaining in-frame rearrangements with V and J assigned. Such tables are incomplete; in checked studies, under half of the missing clones stem from an unresolved V gene, and the remainder is unexplained. The sample table holds tens of thousands of clones, of which 94% were seen once. About 5.5% of the sample lies in the top ten. The sequencing here drew on CD8+ T cells from peripheral blood mononuclear cells, taken before pregnancy. The source is a female donor with multiple sclerosis, enrolled in a pregnancy study.

The chain combines TRBV15 with TRBJ1-1; a possible D gene is TRBD1 (6 bases). Per germline, CDR1 LNHNV and CDR2 YYDKDF (reference sequence). The CDR3 contains 13 residues. The V end was cut by 3 bases, the J end by 10 bases, with 15 bases between. The CDR3 DNA reads TGTGCCACCAGCAGGTGGGACAAGGAAGGAGCTTTCTTT. This translates into CATSRWDKEGAFF.

The rearrangement links TRBV6-4 to TRBJ2-1, with 8 bases aligning to TRBD1. In germline, CDR1 is MRHNA, CDR2 SNTAGT. Trimming at V came to 7 bases and at J to 7 bases, leaving 9 bases not matched to a gene. The CDR3 consists of 14 residues. The CDR3 reads CASNLDRVRNEQFF. CDR3 nucleotide sequence: TGTGCCAGCAACCTGGACAGGGTTAGGAATGAGCAGTTCTTC.

This rearrangement joins TRBV9 to TRBJ2-7, with TRBD2 matching 7 bases. With V trimmed by 0 bases and J by 2 bases, 2 bases remained unmatched. The CDR3 contains 14 residues. The germline gives CDR1 SGDLS, CDR2 YYNGEE. This CDR3 reads CASSVASGPYEQYF. CDR3 in DNA: TGTGCCAGCAGCGTAGCTAGCGGACCCTACGAGCAGTACTTC.

The CDR3: CASRDRSRETQYF. The CDR3 bases are TGTGCCAGCCGAGACAGATCCCGAGAGACCCAGTACTTC. J is TRBJ2-5 and V is TRBV2, with D possibly being TRBD1 (5 bases). This CDR3 region has 13 residues. Per germline, CDR1 SNHLY and CDR2 FYNNEI. V lost 8 bases to trimming and J lost 4 bases, with 14 bases between them.

This chain joins TRBV28 and TRBJ2-3, with a tentative D call TRBD1 (6 bases). The CDR3 runs 17 residues. V was cut by 7 bases and J by 0 bases, with 20 bases left in between. Looked up from germline, CDR1 is MDHEN and CDR2 is SYDVKM. CDR3 in amino acids: CASNSPRGGISTDTQYF. The CDR3 DNA reads TGTGCCAGCAACTCACCCAGGGGTGGGATAAGCACAGATACGCAGTATTTT.

The chain joins TRBV28 to TRBJ2-7; D possibly corresponds to TRBD2 (6 bases). Deletions cut 7 bases from V and 6 bases from J, with 19 bases between. Germline CDR1 is MDHEN and CDR2 is SYDVKM. The CDR3 extends over 14 amino acids. The chain's CDR3 is CASNPTMGRGEQYF. The CDR3 bases are TGTGCCAGCAACCCTACGATGGGGCGGGGCGAGCAGTACTTC.

V and J are TRBV7-7 and TRBJ2-2, with D hard to call. With 5 bases removed from V and 5 bases from J, the gap between germline ends came to 6 bases. The CDR3 loop spans 12 amino acids. Per germline, CDR1 SSHAT and CDR2 FNYEAQ (reference sequence). The chain's CDR3 is CASSPGTGELFF. The CDR3 DNA reads as TGTGCCAGCAGCCCCGGTACCGGGGAGCTGTTTTTT.

The chain employs TRBV27 and TRBJ1-5, with a possible D match to TRBD1 (6 bases). There are 14 residues in the CDR3. CDR1 and CDR2 from the germline V gene are MNHEY and SMNVEV (reference sequence). The V end was cut by 2 bases, the J end by 6 bases, with 11 bases between. This chain's CDR3 is CASSLRGTLQPQHF. The CDR3 DNA reads as TGTGCCAGCAGTTTAAGGGGGACCCTTCAGCCCCAGCATTTT.

The chain links TRBV10-1 to TRBJ1-5; tentatively, D is TRBD1 (5 bases). This CDR3 region has 14 residues. CDR1 is WNHNN, CDR2 SYGVQD, per germline (reference sequence). V lost 4 bases, J lost 0 bases, and 7 bases lay in between. The CDR3 nucleotides read TGCGCCAGCAGTGCGGACATTAGCAATCAGCCCCAGCATTTT. Translation gives CASSADISNQPQHF.

The CDR3 protein is CSVVRVSTDTQYF. The CDR3, as DNA: TGCAGCGTTGTGAGGGTTAGCACAGATACGCAGTATTTT. The V and J genes are TRBV29-1 and TRBJ2-3; D is possibly TRBD2 (5 bases). Germline V gene data show CDR1 as SQVTM and CDR2 as ANQGSEA. The CDR3 is 13 amino acids. Trimming left V 4 bases short and J 0 bases short, with 8 bases between.

V is TRBV5-1 and J is TRBJ2-2; TRBD1 matches 9 bases. J gave up 5 bases and V 3 bases, and 8 bases lay outside the gene matches. Germline V gene data show CDR1 as SGHRS and CDR2 as YFSETQ. CDR3 length: 16 residues. The CDR3 spells CASSWRQGGGTGELFF. DNA for the CDR3: TGCGCCAGCAGCTGGAGACAGGGGGGAGGAACCGGGGAGCTGTTTTTT.

The V gene is TRBV11-2, the J gene TRBJ2-7; 10 bases are shared with TRBD2. The V gene's germline CDR1 is SGHAT and CDR2 FQNNGV. The CDR3 loop spans 15 amino acids. J lost 2 bases, V lost 3 bases, and 4 bases had no gene match. CDR3 in amino acids: CASSLLAGGPYEQYF. The CDR3 coding sequence is TGTGCCAGCAGCTTGTTAGCGGGAGGACCCTACGAGCAGTACTTC.

The rearrangement links TRBV10-2 to TRBJ2-7; maybe TRBD1 (5 bases). The germline V gene has CDR1 WSHSY and CDR2 SAAADI. With 3 bases removed from V and 4 bases from J, the gap between germline ends came to 13 bases. CDR3 length equals 14 residues. The CDR3 reads CASSDLGAEYEQYF. CDR3 nucleotides: TGCGCCAGCAGTGACCTAGGGGCCGAATACGAGCAGTACTTC.

The chain is built from TRBV28 and TRBJ2-7, with a tentative D call TRBD2 (7 bases). The germline V gene encodes CDR1 MDHEN and CDR2 SYDVKM. The CDR3 extends over 14 amino acids. V shed 6 bases and J shed 6 bases, with 18 bases lying between them. CDR3 sequence: CASSTAGGGGEQYF. The CDR3 DNA sequence: TGTGCCAGCAGCACCGCCGGAGGGGGGGGCGAGCAGTACTTC.

This chain uses TRBV5-1 with TRBJ2-7; no clear D gene. V gave up 3 bases and J gave up 3 bases, with 4 bases separating them. This CDR3 is 11 amino acids long. Germline V gene data show CDR1 as SGHRS and CDR2 as YFSETQ. CDR3 amino acids: CASSSGYEQYF. CDR3 coding DNA: TGCGCCAGCAGCTCAGGCTACGAGCAGTACTTC.

V and J are TRBV2 and TRBJ2-1; TRBD2 aligns across 9 bases. The CDR3 is made up of 15 amino acids. The germline V gene has CDR1 SNHLY and CDR2 FYNNEI. V lost 4 bases to trimming and J lost 7 bases; unmatched junction nucleotides: 8. The CDR3 reads CASSVTSGQKNEQFF. DNA of the CDR3: TGTGCCAGCAGTGTGACTAGCGGTCAGAAAAATGAGCAGTTCTTC.

The gene calls are TRBV7-9 and TRBJ2-1, with D possibly TRBD2 on 5 matching bases. CDR3 length equals 18 residues. Trimming cost V 4 bases and J 7 bases, with 26 bases left between them. Germline lookup yields CDR1 SEHNR and CDR2 FQNEAQ (reference sequence). Written as DNA, the CDR3 is TGTGCCAGCAGCTCCACGGGATGGGAGCTGGATCTAGGAAATGAGCAGTTCTTC. Encoded protein: CASSSTGWELDLGNEQFF. The full variable domain, completed using reference TRBV7-9 and TRBJ2-1, is DTGVSQNPRHKITKRGQNVTFRCDPISEHNRLYWYRQTLGQGPEFLTYFQNEAQLEKSRLLSDRFSAERPKGSFSTLEIQRTEQGDSAMYLCASSSTGWELDLGNEQFFGPGTRLTVL.

This chain connects TRBV9 to TRBJ1-2, with 9 bases identical to TRBD1. Germline trimming cut 7 bases from V and 5 bases from J; bases unmatched to any gene: 3. The CDR3 sequence is 12 residues long. CDR1 is SGDLS and CDR2 is YYNGEE in the germline V gene. CDR3 nucleotides: TGTGCCAGCGGGGACAGGGCTTATGGCTACACCTTC. Its protein product is CASGDRAYGYTF.

The rearrangement links TRBV30 to TRBJ1-2; tentative D call: TRBD1 (5 bases). The V end lost 2 bases, the J end lost 7 bases, and 5 bases lay between the germline ends. Germline V gives CDR1 GTSNPN, CDR2 SVGIG (reference sequence). The CDR3 sequence is 10 residues long. CDR3 region: CAWSRGGYTF. CDR3 DNA sequence: TGTGCCTGGAGTAGGGGTGGCTACACCTTC.

The chain is built from TRBV5-4 and TRBJ2-2; TRBD1 matches 8 bases. Losses at the gene ends were 4 bases for V and 4 bases for J; bases not matched to a gene: 3. Germline-derived CDR1 and CDR2 are SGHNT and YYREEE (reference sequence). There are 14 residues in the CDR3. DNA of the CDR3: TGTGCCAGCAGCCCCAGGGGGCTCACCGGGGAGCTGTTTTTT. Its translation: CASSPRGLTGELFF.

This chain joins TRBV10-3 and TRBJ2-7; 7 nucleotides match TRBD2. J was trimmed by 4 bases and V by 7 bases; bases with no gene match: 13. This CDR3 spans 15 amino acids. Per germline, CDR1 ENHRY and CDR2 SYGVKD. The CDR3 region is CAITSPGLGLYEQYF. The CDR3 nucleotides read TGTGCCATCACTTCGCCCGGACTAGGGTTGTACGAGCAGTACTTC.

The CDR3 coding sequence is TGTGCCAGTAGTACCCGGACAGGGAACGAGCAGTACTTC. It yields the protein CASSTRTGNEQYF. This chain uses TRBV19 with TRBJ2-7, with TRBD1 matching over 8 bases. The V segment lost 4 bases and the J segment 5 bases; nucleotides outside the gene matches: 4. The CDR3 loop spans 13 amino acids. Germline CDR1 is LNHDA and CDR2 is SQIVND (reference sequence).